A single T cell receptor (beta chain) is shown here with its context. Its antigen remains unknown. This sample is part of a study of T cell repertoires in cytomegalovirus infection. Background on the study: In the study, CMV epitopes included recently identified HLA-C-restricted and well-studied HLA-B-restricted ones. Both CMV infection and a matching HLA type were indicated by public TCR beta signatures.

Study-level findings and limits: Identification of carriers of CMV plus the relevant HLA was achieved through cumulative public TCR beta family frequency. HLA-C-restricted CMV clonotypes gave the most frequent clonotype in two of eight donors.

Using its own MiXCR run on the reads, TCRdb lists one record per CDR3 protein. The sample carries 110,000 or so distinct CDR3 sequences, 30% to 35% recorded once. There are 15 residues in the CDR3. Germline V gene lookup returns CDR1 SGHRS and CDR2 YFSETQ. V lost 0 bases and J lost 4; bases outside the gene matches: 1. This specimen consisted of CD8+ T cells from cultured PBMCs, obtained from culture after CMV antigen stimulation. This receptor was obtained from a human donor in good health (CMV status not recorded). Some clones in this sample may be carry-over from other donors' samples. The V gene is TRBV5-1, the J gene TRBJ2-3, with TRBD1 identical over 11 bases. CDR3: CASSLGTGGADTQYF. DNA for the CDR3: TGCGCCAGCAGCTTGGGGACAGGGGGCGCAGATACGCAGTATTTT.